This entry lists 9 T cell receptor beta chains sequenced from one sample in a study of shared clonotypes between healthy human individuals. Only in-frame clones appear in the TCRdb table, and some are missing; sequencing was by immunoSEQ multiplex PCR. The sample carries about a million clones, roughly 80% recorded once. Specimen: memory CD4+ T cells from PBMCs. Subset in this sample: CD45RA-negative fraction. The source of these receptors is a man between 18 and 29 years old in good health. Some clones in this sample may be carry-over from other donors' samples.

In regard to this clone: The same CDR3 is also encoded by other DNA sequences in this sample. The rearrangement joins TRBV4-1 to TRBJ1-5; no reliable D call. The CDR3 consists of 16 residues. Trimming shortened V by 0 bases and J by 2 bases, and 11 bases separated the two germline ends. CDR1 and CDR2 from the germline V gene are MGHRA and YSYEKL. CDR3 residues: CASSQDGGIGNQPQHF. CDR3 DNA: TGCGCCAGCAGCCAAGATGGAGGAATCGGCAATCAGCCCCAGCATTTT.

The J gene is TRBJ2-7, the V gene TRBV6-5, with 7 nucleotides matching TRBD2. The junction had 7 bases not matched to a gene; V was cut back by 5 bases and J by 3 bases. The CDR3 runs 14 residues. The V gene's germline CDR1 is MNHEY and CDR2 SVGAGI. The DNA for the CDR3 is TGTGCCAGCAGTCGAAGACTAGCTAACTACGAGCAGTACTTC. Translating it yields CASSRRLANYEQYF.

The chain recombines TRBV28 with TRBJ1-4, with D maybe TRBD1 (6 bases). Looked up from germline, CDR1 is MDHEN and CDR2 is SYDVKM. Between the trimmed V and J ends, which lost 3 bases and 5 bases, there was a span of 16 bases. The CDR3 covers 16 residues. CDR3 sequence (DNA): TGTGCCAGCAGTTTTCGTAGACAGGAGCCAAATGAAAAACTGTTTTTT. This codes for CASSFRRQEPNEKLFF.

The chain recombines TRBV27 with TRBJ1-5; weak D call: TRBD1 (5 bases). V gave up 6 bases and J gave up 2 bases, with 14 bases separating them. This CDR3 is 15 amino acids long. The V gene's germline CDR1 is MNHEY and CDR2 SMNVEV (reference sequence). In DNA form, the CDR3 reads TGTGCCAGCAGATCCCGAGGGGTAGGCAATCAGCCCCAGCATTTT. Protein sequence: CASRSRGVGNQPQHF.

This clone has more than one count but fewer than ten. CDR3 sequence reads: CASSEGDLAIYF. The CDR3 coding sequence is TGTGCCAGCAGTGAAGGGGACCTCGCCATATATTTT. The rearrangement links TRBV6-1 to TRBJ1-3; D possibly corresponds to TRBD1 (5 bases). Germline V gives CDR1 MNHNS, CDR2 SASEGT. The CDR3 length is 12 residues. Trimming took off 1 base at V and 11 bases at J, with 9 bases between the two ends.

V usage is TRBV4-2 and J usage is TRBJ2-5; 12 positions agree with TRBD2. The V segment lost 4 bases and the J segment 3 bases; nucleotides outside the gene matches: 12. The length of the CDR3 is 18 residues. CDR1 and CDR2 (germline): LGHNA, YNFKEQ. As DNA, the CDR3 is TGTGCCAGCAGCCGCCGTCGGACTAGCGGGAAGTGGGAAGAGACCCAGTACTTC. It encodes CASSRRRTSGKWEETQYF.

The chain is built from TRBV6-6 and TRBJ2-7, with D hard to call. The CDR3 spans 13 residues. Germline CDR1 is MNHNY and CDR2 is SVGAGI (reference sequence). The V gene lost 6 bases and the J gene lost 1 base, with 10 bases spanning the gap. CDR3 sequence (DNA): TGTGCCAGCAGATCGAAAGGGTCCTACGAGCAGTACTTC. Translation: CASRSKGSYEQYF.

This clone was seen more than once but under ten times. This chain connects TRBV14 to TRBJ2-5; the match to TRBD2 covers 10 bases. The CDR3 is 17 residues long. Per the germline V gene, CDR1 is SGHDN and CDR2 is FVKESK. Trimming took 0 bases from V and 0 from J; bases not matched to a gene: 4. The CDR3 nucleotides read TGTGCCAGCAGCCAAGAACTAGCGGGAAGGTACCAAGAGACCCAGTACTTC. It specifies CASSQELAGRYQETQYF.

With regard to this clone: This likely reflects a read error, since a far larger clone is one base away. The chain has TRBV4-2 and TRBJ2-7; 12 bases agree with TRBD2. This CDR3 spans 15 amino acids. CDR1 is LGHNA and CDR2 is YNFKEQ in the germline V gene. V lost 3 bases to trimming and J lost 6 bases; unmatched junction nucleotides: 6. The CDR3 reads CASSHGLAGPREQYF. The CDR3 DNA sequence: TGTGCCAGCAGCCACGGACTAGCGGGGCCCCGCGAGCAGTACTTC.